This T cell receptor (beta chain) was identified during a study of neoadjuvant nivolumab and ipilimumab in lung cancer. The wider study: Patients got nivolumab 3 mg/kg on days 1, 15 and 29; combination added ipilimumab 1 mg/kg day 1. Study outcomes and limitations: Only a single major-pathologic-response sample was available for clonality analysis. TCR richness and clonality were higher in tumors than adjacent uninvolved lung.

In the case of this clone: Its antigen is currently unknown.

V gave up 7 bases and J gave up 4 bases; unmatched junction bases: 5. The CDR3 has 13 amino acids. Germline assignment: CDR1 SQVTM and CDR2 ANQGSEA. Clones were read by immunoSEQ multiplex PCR, and TCRdb kept only the in-frame ones, dropping some. The data contain 2,500 to 4,000 clones, approximately 88% of them singletons. The clonotype was recovered from an adult with non-small cell lung cancer. The source material was tumor tissue, sampled after neoadjuvant nivolumab, alone or with ipilimumab, at or shortly before surgery. The chain recombines TRBV29-1 with TRBJ2-1, with TRBD1 matching over 9 bases. This chain's CDR3 is CSAGTGKYNEQFF. In nucleotides, the CDR3 is TGCAGCGCTGGGACAGGGAAGTACAATGAGCAGTTCTTC.